This is a list of T cell receptor beta chains from one sample in a study of T cells in Graves' hyperthyroidism and ophthalmopathy. From the multiplex PCR reads, TCRdb called clonotypes with MiXCR, one entry per CDR3 protein. The sample lists about 380,000 distinct CDR3 sequences; roughly 14% were seen once. The material sequenced was blood. All receptors come from a man aged 25-45 years with Graves' hyperthyroidism that later progressed to Graves' ophthalmopathy. Each CDR3 is given with its conserved first and last residue. A D gene is named only where the DNA matches it firmly. Expanded clones are given a class, and other clones once, few, many or no size at all.

>11|NA|TRBV5-1|NA|TRBJ1-6
CASSFAGTLHF
TGCGCCAGCAGCTTCGCAGGGACCCTCCACTTT
>14|many|TRBV11-2|TRBD1|TRBJ2-7
CASSSGTGSYEQYF
TGTGCCAGCAGCTCCGGGACAGGATCATATGAGCAGTACTTC
>17|many|TRBV28|NA|TRBJ2-3
CASSFFLGAGDTDTQYF
TGTGCCAGCAGTTTTTTTCTAGGGGCAGGAGACACAGATACGCAGTATTTT
>17|few|TRBV7-2|NA|TRBJ1-5
CASSVKGTLQTGQPQHF
TGTGCCAGCAGCGTAAAAGGGACCCTTCAAACCGGTCAGCCCCAGCATTTT
>13|many|TRBV20-1|NA|TRBJ1-1
CSASEPGWTEAFF
TGCAGTGCTAGTGAGCCGGGTTGGACTGAAGCTTTCTTT
>13|many|TRBV2|TRBD2|TRBJ2-5
CASGASGGKTQYF
TGTGCCAGCGGAGCTAGCGGGGGGAAGACCCAGTACTTC
>15|NA|TRBV29-1|NA|TRBJ1-5
CSVRPRGGSNQPQHF
TGCAGCGTACGCCCTCGCGGGGGTAGCAATCAGCCCCAGCATTTT
>15|many|TRBV6-1|TRBD1|TRBJ2-1
CASKDTGTADNEQFF
TGTGCCAGCAAGGACACCGGGACAGCGGACAATGAGCAGTTCTTC
>12|many|TRBV7-2|NA|TRBJ1-2
CASSSSGFGYTF
TGTGCCAGCAGCTCATCAGGGTTTGGCTACACCTTC
>16|many|TRBV5-5|TRBD2|TRBJ2-5
CASSLASGGGRETQYF
TGTGCCAGCAGCTTGGCTAGCGGGGGAGGAAGGGAGACCCAGTACTTC
>12|many|TRBV2|NA|TRBJ1-2
CASMGGSYGYTF
TGTGCCAGCATGGGTGGTTCGTATGGCTACACCTTC
>15|many|TRBV6-2/TRBV6-3|TRBD2|TRBJ2-7
CASSYSGLAGYEQYF
TGTGCCAGCAGTTACTCGGGGCTAGCGGGGTACGAGCAGTACTTC
>13|many|TRBV12-3/TRBV12-4|TRBD1|TRBJ2-7
CASRGQGLFEQYF
TGTGCCAGCAGGGGACAGGGGCTTTTCGAGCAGTACTTC
>13|NA|TRBV5-8|NA|TRBJ1-1
CASRKRGNTEAFF
TGTGCCAGCAGAAAAAGGGGGAACACTGAAGCTTTCTTT
>12|many|TRBV29-1|NA|TRBJ2-7
CSATTIHYEQYF
TGCAGCGCCACGACTATCCACTACGAGCAGTACTTC
>13|many|TRBV6-1|NA|TRBJ2-7
CASSVDNLYEQYF
TGTGCCAGCAGTGTGGACAACCTCTACGAGCAGTACTTC
>15|few|TRBV5-6|TRBD1|TRBJ1-5
CASSPGQGAAQPQHF
TGTGCCAGCAGCCCGGGACAGGGGGCAGCTCAGCCCCAGCATTTT
>12|NA|TRBV20-1|NA|TRBJ1-4
CSAGGRDEKLFF
TGCAGTGCTGGAGGGCGCGATGAAAAACTGTTTTTT
>16|few|TRBV4-1|NA|TRBJ1-4
CASSQKGPGSNEKLFF
TGCGCCAGCAGCCAAAAGGGTCCAGGGTCTAATGAAAAACTGTTTTTT
>14|few|TRBV13|NA|TRBJ1-2
CASNLDSRPYGYTF
TGTGCCAGCAACTTAGATTCGAGGCCTTATGGCTACACCTTC
>15|few|TRBV5-1|TRBD2|TRBJ2-1
CASSLAGGPQNEQFF
TGCGCCAGCAGCTTAGCGGGGGGGCCGCAGAATGAGCAGTTCTTC
>14|few|TRBV3-1|NA|TRBJ2-7
CASSQAADYYEQYF
TGTGCCAGCAGCCAAGCGGCTGACTACTACGAGCAGTACTTC
>13|NA|TRBV10-3|TRBD1|TRBJ1-1
CAIGRTGNTEAFF
TGTGCCATCGGCAGGACAGGGAACACTGAAGCTTTCTTT
>15|few|TRBV4-2|TRBD1|TRBJ2-7
CASSQPGQGAYEQYF
TGTGCCAGCAGCCAACCTGGACAGGGGGCCTACGAGCAGTACTTC
>14|many|TRBV7-6|TRBD2|TRBJ2-7
CASSLGAGGYEQYF
TGTGCCAGCAGCTTGGGGGCGGGGGGCTACGAGCAGTACTTC
>14|few|TRBV7-9|TRBD2|TRBJ2-3
CASRSGTTTDTQYF
TGTGCCAGCAGGTCCGGGACTACCACAGATACGCAGTATTTT
>14|many|TRBV5-5|NA|TRBJ2-2
CASSLYLQPGELFF
TGTGCCAGCAGCTTGTATCTACAGCCCGGGGAGCTGTTTTTT
>17|many|TRBV3-1|NA|TRBJ2-1
CASSQPATLLGGNEQFF
TGTGCCAGCAGCCAACCAGCGACGTTATTGGGGGGCAATGAGCAGTTCTTC
>15|NA|TRBV12-3/TRBV12-4|TRBD1|TRBJ1-1
CASSYERTGSTEAFF
TGTGCCAGCAGTTACGAGAGGACAGGATCCACTGAAGCTTTCTTT
>15|few|TRBV6-2/TRBV6-3|TRBD1|TRBJ2-3
CASSYSDRATDTQYF
TGTGCCAGCAGTTACTCGGACAGGGCGACAGATACGCAGTATTTT
>16|many|TRBV6-1|TRBD1|TRBJ1-5
CASSVTGAAGNQPQHF
TGTGCCAGCAGCGTGACAGGGGCGGCCGGCAATCAGCCCCAGCATTTT
>14|many|TRBV6-1|TRBD1|TRBJ1-2
CASSLDRGNYGYTF
TGTGCCAGCAGTTTAGACAGGGGAAACTATGGCTACACCTTC
>16|many|TRBV7-9|NA|TRBJ2-7
CASSHLGILSGYEQYF
TGTGCCAGCAGCCATCTGGGGATCCTCTCCGGCTACGAGCAGTACTTC
>16|few|TRBV7-9|NA|TRBJ1-1
CASSSNRGKGYTEAFF
TGTGCCAGCAGCTCGAACCGGGGGAAAGGGTACACTGAAGCTTTCTTT
>14|few|TRBV6-6|NA|TRBJ2-2
CASSYQQIAGELFF
TGTGCCAGCAGTTACCAACAGATCGCCGGGGAGCTGTTTTTT
>15|many|TRBV2|TRBD2|TRBJ2-3
CASSEGTRRTDTQYF
TGTGCCAGCAGTGAAGGGACTAGGCGCACAGATACGCAGTATTTT
>17|few|TRBV9|NA|TRBJ2-2
CASSVSIGTLNTGELFF
TGTGCCAGCAGCGTCTCGATCGGGACCCTGAACACCGGGGAGCTGTTTTTT
>11|few|TRBV20-1|NA|TRBJ1-2
CSAMGSYGYTF
TGCAGTGCCATGGGGAGTTATGGCTACACCTTC
>14|many|TRBV20-1|NA|TRBJ1-1
CSARDGHANTEAFF
TGCAGTGCTAGAGATGGTCACGCGAACACTGAAGCTTTCTTT
>14|few|TRBV20-1|NA|TRBJ1-5
CSAQSSNGNQPQHF
TGCAGTGCTCAAAGCTCTAATGGCAATCAGCCCCAGCATTTT
>14|few|TRBV6-1|TRBD1|TRBJ1-6
CASRRQGAESPLHF
TGTGCCAGCAGGAGACAGGGGGCGGAATCACCCCTCCACTTT
>13|many|TRBV28|NA|TRBJ1-1
CASSLRGGSGAFF
TGTGCCAGCAGTTTGCGTGGGGGGTCGGGAGCTTTCTTT
>14|many|TRBV28|TRBD1|TRBJ2-7
CASRTGTGIYEQYF
TGTGCCAGCAGAACCGGGACAGGGATTTACGAGCAGTACTTC
>19|many|TRBV7-2|NA|TRBJ2-7
CASSLDWSGLEIWVYEQYF
TGTGCCAGCAGCTTAGATTGGTCAGGTCTTGAGATCTGGGTCTACGAGCAGTACTTC
>16|few|TRBV27|NA|TRBJ1-6
CASSLSSGTDGSPLHF
TGTGCCAGCAGTTTATCGTCAGGCACCGACGGGTCACCCCTCCACTTT
>19|NA|TRBV5-4|TRBD1|TRBJ2-7
CASSDGVITRDRSSYEQYF
TGTGCCAGCAGCGACGGCGTAATAACCCGGGACAGGTCCTCCTACGAGCAGTACTTC
>15|NA|TRBV6-1|TRBD2|TRBJ2-2
CTSSVSGGDTGELFF
TGTACCAGCAGTGTAAGCGGGGGGGACACCGGGGAGCTGTTTTTT
>17|NA|TRBV4-1|NA|TRBJ1-5
CASSADQGLKGNQPQHF
TGCGCCAGCAGCGCTGACCAGGGACTCAAGGGCAATCAGCCCCAGCATTTT
>14|many|TRBV18|NA|TRBJ1-1
CASSPDGLNTEAFF
TGTGCCAGCTCACCAGACGGACTGAACACTGAAGCTTTCTTT
>14|many|TRBV6-2/TRBV6-3|TRBD1|TRBJ2-2
CASSYQGDTGELFF
TGTGCCAGCAGTTACCAGGGGGACACCGGGGAGCTGTTTTTT
>15|NA|TRBV6-2/TRBV6-3|NA|TRBJ1-1
CASSLDGQRGTEAFF
TGTGCCAGCAGCCTCGATGGGCAACGCGGGACTGAAGCTTTCTTT
>15|NA|TRBV12-3/TRBV12-4|NA|TRBJ1-6
CASSLFAGGNSPLHF
TGTGCCAGCAGTTTATTTGCAGGTGGGAATTCACCCCTCCACTTT
>18|many|TRBV24-1|NA|TRBJ2-2
CATSGRPGTHGNTGELFF
TGTGCCACCAGTGGGCGCCCCGGAACACACGGGAACACCGGGGAGCTGTTTTTT
>14|few|TRBV11-3|NA|TRBJ1-1
CASSLVMEGPEAFF
TGTGCCAGCAGCTTAGTTATGGAGGGCCCTGAAGCTTTCTTT
>14|few|TRBV6-1|NA|TRBJ2-7
CASSEWAQSYEQYF
TGTGCCAGCAGTGAATGGGCGCAGTCCTACGAGCAGTACTTC
>14|many|TRBV2|TRBD1|TRBJ1-2
CASSGDRFFYGYTF
TGTGCCAGCAGTGGGGACAGGTTTTTCTATGGCTACACCTTC
>14|NA|TRBV4-1|NA|TRBJ2-7
CASSQQLGPSEQYF
TGTGCCAGCAGCCAACAATTGGGGCCTAGCGAGCAGTACTTC
>17|NA|TRBV12-5|TRBD1|TRBJ2-7
CASGLVLEQGAPAEQYF
TGTGCTAGTGGTTTGGTCCTCGAACAGGGGGCGCCGGCGGAGCAGTACTTC
>14|many|TRBV7-9|NA|TRBJ2-3
CASSFGSGTDTQYF
TGTGCCAGCAGTTTCGGCAGCGGCACAGATACGCAGTATTTT
>14|many|TRBV7-8|NA|TRBJ1-2
CASSLVGSLYGYTF
TGTGCCAGCAGCTTAGTGGGCAGTCTTTATGGCTACACCTTC